One TCR beta chain is described in this entry. Its specificity is unknown. The sample is drawn from a study of a mutant IDH1 vaccine in newly diagnosed glioma. About the research overall: Vaccines were first given 4-6 weeks after radiotherapy alone, or with temozolomide cycles. The earlier regimen, radiotherapy, temozolomide, or both, was most often both.

As to time point: week 23, last vaccination. Every single dose of the vaccine, 300 ug of mutant IDH1 20-mer peptide, came with topical imiquimod. Assay: immunoSEQ multiplex PCR; the TCRdb copy retains only in-frame clones and omits some. The sample consists of about 65,000 clones, roughly 81% of them appearing once. Study outcomes and limitations: Vaccination elicited immune responses in approximately 93% of patients.

The source of this sequence is a man aged 25 to 40 with glioma. The starting material was PBMCs, obtained from a glioma patient whose treatment included an IDH1 peptide vaccine.

CDR3 nucleotide sequence: TGTGCCAGCAGCCCAGACAATGAGCAGTTCTTC. The encoded protein is CASSPDNEQFF. This chain joins TRBV14 and TRBJ2-1; D gene ambiguous. This CDR3 has 11 amino acids. V was clipped by 4 bases and J by 5 bases, with 3 bases between them. Per the germline V gene, CDR1 is SGHDN and CDR2 is FVKESK.